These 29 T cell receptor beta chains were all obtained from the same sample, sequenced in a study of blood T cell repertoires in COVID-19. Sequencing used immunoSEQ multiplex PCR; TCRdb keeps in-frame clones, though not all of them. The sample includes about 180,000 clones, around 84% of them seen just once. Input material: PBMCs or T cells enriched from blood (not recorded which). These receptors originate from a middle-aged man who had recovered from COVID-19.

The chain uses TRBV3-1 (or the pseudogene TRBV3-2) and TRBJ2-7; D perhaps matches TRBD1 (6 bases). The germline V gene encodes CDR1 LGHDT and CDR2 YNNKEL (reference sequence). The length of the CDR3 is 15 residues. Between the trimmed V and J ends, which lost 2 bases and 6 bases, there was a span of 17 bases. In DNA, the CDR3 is TGTGCCAGCAGCCAACAAGGAGGAACAGGGCTCGAGCAGTACTTC. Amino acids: CASSQQGGTGLEQYF.

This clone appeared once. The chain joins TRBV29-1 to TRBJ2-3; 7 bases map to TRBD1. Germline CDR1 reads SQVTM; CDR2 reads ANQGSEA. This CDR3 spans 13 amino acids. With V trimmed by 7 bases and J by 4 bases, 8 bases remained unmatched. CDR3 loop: CSERDSLADTQYF. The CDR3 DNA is TGCAGCGAAAGGGACAGCTTGGCAGATACGCAGTATTTT.

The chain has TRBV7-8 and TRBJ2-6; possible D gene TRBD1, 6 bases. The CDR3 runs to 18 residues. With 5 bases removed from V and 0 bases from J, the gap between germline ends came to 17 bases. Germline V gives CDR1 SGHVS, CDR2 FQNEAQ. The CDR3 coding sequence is TGTGCCAGCAGCCCCATACAGGGTCCGCGCTCTGGGGCCAACGTCCTGACTTTC. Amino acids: CASSPIQGPRSGANVLTF.

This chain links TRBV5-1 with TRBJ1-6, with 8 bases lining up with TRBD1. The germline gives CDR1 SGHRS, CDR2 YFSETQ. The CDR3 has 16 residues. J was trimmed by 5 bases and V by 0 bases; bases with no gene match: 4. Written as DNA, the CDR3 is TGCGCCAGCAGCTTGGGGGACAGGACCAATAATTCACCCCTCCACTTT. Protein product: CASSLGDRTNNSPLHF.

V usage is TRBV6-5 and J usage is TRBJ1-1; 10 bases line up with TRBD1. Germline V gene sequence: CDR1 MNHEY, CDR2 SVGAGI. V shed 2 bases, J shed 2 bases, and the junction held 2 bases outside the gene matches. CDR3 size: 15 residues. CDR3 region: CASSYGDRGNTEAFF. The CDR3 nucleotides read TGTGCCAGCAGTTACGGGGACAGGGGTAACACTGAAGCTTTCTTT.

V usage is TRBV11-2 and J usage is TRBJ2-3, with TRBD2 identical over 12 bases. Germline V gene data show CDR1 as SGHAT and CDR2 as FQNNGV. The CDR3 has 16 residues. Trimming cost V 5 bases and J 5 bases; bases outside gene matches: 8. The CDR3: CASSLRLAGAQDTQYF. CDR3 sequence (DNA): TGTGCCAGCAGCCTCAGACTAGCGGGGGCCCAAGATACGCAGTATTTT.

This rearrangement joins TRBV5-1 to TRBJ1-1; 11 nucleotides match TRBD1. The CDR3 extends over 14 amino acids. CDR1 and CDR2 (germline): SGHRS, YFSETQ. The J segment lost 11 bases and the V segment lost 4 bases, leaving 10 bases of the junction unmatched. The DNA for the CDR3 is TGCGCCAGCAGCACCGGGACAGGGGGGATTGGTGCTTTCTTT. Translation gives CASSTGTGGIGAFF.

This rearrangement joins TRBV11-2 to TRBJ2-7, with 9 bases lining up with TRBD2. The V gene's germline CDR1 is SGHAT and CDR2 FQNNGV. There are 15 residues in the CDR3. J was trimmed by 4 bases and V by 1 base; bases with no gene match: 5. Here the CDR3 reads CASSLVLAGIYEQYF. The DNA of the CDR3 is TGTGCCAGCAGCTTAGTACTAGCGGGTATATACGAGCAGTACTTC.

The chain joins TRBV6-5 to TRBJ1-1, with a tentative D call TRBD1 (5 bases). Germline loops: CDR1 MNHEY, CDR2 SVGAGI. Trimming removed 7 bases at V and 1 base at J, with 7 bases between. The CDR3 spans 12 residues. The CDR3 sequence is CASTQGNTEAFF. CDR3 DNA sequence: TGTGCCAGCACCCAGGGGAACACTGAAGCTTTCTTT.

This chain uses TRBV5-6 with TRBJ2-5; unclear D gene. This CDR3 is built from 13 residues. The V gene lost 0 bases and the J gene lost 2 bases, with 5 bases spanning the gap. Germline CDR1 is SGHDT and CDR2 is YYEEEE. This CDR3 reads CASSLGRQETQYF. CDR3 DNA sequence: TGTGCCAGCAGCTTGGGTCGTCAAGAGACCCAGTACTTC.

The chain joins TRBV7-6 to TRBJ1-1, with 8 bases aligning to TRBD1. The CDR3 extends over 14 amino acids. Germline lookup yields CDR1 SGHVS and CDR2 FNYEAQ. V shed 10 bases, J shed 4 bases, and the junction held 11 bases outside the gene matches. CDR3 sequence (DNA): TGTGCCACGGAGGAAACAGGGGGAGGCACTGAAGCTTTCTTT. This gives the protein CATEETGGGTEAFF.

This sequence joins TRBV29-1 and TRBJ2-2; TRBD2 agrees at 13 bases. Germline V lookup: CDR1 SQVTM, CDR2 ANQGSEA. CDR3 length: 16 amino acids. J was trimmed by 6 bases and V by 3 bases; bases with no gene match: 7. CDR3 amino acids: CSVDTSGGAWPGELFF. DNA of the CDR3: TGCAGCGTTGATACTAGCGGGGGGGCCTGGCCCGGGGAGCTGTTTTTT.

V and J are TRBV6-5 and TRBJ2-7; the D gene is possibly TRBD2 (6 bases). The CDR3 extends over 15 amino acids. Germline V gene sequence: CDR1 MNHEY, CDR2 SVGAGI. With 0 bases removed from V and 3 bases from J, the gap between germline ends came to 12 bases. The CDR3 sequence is CASSYSAGTSYEQYF. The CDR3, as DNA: TGTGCCAGCAGTTACTCCGCGGGGACGAGCTACGAGCAGTACTTC.

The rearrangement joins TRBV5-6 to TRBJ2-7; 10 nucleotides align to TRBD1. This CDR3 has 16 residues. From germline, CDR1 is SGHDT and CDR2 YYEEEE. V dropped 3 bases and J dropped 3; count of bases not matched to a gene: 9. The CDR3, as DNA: TGTGCCAGCAGCTACCGTGGGACAGGGGTCCTCTACGAGCAGTACTTC. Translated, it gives CASSYRGTGVLYEQYF.

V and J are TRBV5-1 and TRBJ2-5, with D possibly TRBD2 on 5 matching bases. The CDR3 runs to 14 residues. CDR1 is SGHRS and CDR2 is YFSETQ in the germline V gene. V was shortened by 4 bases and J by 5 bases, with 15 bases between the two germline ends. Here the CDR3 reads CASSPGGRTETQYF. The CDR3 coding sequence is TGCGCCAGCAGCCCGGGCGGGCGAACGGAGACCCAGTACTTC.

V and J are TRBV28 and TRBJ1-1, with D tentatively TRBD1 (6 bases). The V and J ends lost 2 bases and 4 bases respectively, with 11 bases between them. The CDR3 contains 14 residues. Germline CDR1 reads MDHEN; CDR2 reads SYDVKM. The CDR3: CASSLRSGATEAFF. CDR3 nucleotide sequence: TGTGCCAGCAGTTTAAGGTCAGGGGCCACTGAAGCTTTCTTT.

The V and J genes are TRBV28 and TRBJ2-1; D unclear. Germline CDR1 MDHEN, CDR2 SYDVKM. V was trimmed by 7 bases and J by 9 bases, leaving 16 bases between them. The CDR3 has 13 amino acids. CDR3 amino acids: CASINAVLGEQFF. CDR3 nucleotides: TGTGCCAGCATAAACGCGGTCCTGGGTGAGCAGTTCTTC.

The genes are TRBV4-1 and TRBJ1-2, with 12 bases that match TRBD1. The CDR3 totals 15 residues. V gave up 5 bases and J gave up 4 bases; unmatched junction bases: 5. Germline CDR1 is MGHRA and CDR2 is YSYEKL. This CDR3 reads CASSRDRGRGYGYTF. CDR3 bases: TGCGCCAGCAGCAGGGACAGGGGGCGAGGCTATGGCTACACCTTC.

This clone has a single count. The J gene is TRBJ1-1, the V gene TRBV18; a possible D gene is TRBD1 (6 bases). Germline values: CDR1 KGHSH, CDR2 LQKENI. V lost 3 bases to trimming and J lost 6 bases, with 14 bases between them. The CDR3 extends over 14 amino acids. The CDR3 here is CASSPGGGWAEAFF. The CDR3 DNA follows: TGTGCCAGCTCACCCGGGGGGGGCTGGGCTGAAGCTTTCTTT.

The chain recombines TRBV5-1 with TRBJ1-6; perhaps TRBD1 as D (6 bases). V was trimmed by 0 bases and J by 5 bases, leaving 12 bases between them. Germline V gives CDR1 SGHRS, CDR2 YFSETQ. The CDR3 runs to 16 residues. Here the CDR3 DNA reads TGCGCCAGCAGCTTGGGGCCAGGGGCAAATAATTCACCCCTCCACTTT. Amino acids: CASSLGPGANNSPLHF.

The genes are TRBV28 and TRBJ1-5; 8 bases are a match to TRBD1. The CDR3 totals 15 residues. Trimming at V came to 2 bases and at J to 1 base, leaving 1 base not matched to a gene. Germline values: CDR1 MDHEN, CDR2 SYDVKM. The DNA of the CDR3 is TGTGCCAGCAGTTTACGACAGGGGAGCAATCAGCCCCAGCATTTT. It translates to CASSLRQGSNQPQHF.

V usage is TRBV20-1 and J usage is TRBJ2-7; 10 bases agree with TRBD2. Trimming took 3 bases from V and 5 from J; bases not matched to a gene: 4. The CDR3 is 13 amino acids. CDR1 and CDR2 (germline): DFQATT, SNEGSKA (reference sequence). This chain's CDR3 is CSASRLAGDEQYF. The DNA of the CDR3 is TGCAGTGCTAGTCGGCTAGCGGGGGACGAGCAGTACTTC.

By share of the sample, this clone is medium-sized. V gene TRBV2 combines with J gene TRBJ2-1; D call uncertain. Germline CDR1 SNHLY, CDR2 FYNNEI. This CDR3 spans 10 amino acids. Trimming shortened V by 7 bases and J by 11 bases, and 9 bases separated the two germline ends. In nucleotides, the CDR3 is TGTGCCAGCACTGACCTTCAGCAGTTCTTC. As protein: CASTDLQQFF. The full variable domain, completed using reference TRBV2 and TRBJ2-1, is EPEVTQTPSHQVTQMGQEVILRCVPISNHLYFYWYRQILGQKVEFLVSFYNNEISEKSEIFDDQFSVERPDGSNFTLKIRSTKLEDSAMYFCASTDLQQFFGPGTRLTVL.

CDR3 coding DNA: TGTGCCAGCAGTTACACAGGCGGGGGGCTCAATCAGCCCCAGCATTTT. It specifies CASSYTGGGLNQPQHF. This chain uses TRBV6-5 with TRBJ1-5, with a weak D call TRBD1 (6 bases). From germline, CDR1 is MNHEY and CDR2 SVGAGI. CDR3 length: 16 amino acids. V was clipped by 2 bases and J by 3 bases, with 14 bases between them.

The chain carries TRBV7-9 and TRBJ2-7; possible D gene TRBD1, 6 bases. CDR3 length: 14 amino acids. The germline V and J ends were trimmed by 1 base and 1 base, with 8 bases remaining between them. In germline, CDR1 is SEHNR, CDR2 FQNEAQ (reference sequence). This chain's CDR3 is CASSLVTGSYEQYF. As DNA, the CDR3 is TGTGCCAGCAGCTTAGTGACAGGTTCCTACGAGCAGTACTTC.

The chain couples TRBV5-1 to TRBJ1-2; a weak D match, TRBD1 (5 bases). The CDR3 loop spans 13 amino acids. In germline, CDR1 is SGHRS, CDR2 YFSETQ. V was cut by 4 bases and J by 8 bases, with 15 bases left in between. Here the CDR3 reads CASSPQGFRGYTF. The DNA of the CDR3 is TGCGCCAGCAGCCCGCAGGGATTTAGGGGCTACACCTTC.

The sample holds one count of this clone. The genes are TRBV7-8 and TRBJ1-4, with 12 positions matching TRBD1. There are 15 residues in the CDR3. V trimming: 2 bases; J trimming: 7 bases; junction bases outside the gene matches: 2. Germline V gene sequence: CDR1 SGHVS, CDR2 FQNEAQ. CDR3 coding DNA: TGTGCCAGCAGCTTATTGGGACAGGGGGCTGAAAAACTGTTTTTT. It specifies CASSLLGQGAEKLFF.

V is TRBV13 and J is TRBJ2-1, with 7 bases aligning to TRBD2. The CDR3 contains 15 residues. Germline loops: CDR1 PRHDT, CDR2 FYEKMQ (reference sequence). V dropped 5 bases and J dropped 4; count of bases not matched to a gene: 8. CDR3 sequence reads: CASSLSGASYNEQFF. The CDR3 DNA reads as TGTGCCAGCAGCCTAAGCGGGGCCTCTTACAATGAGCAGTTCTTC.

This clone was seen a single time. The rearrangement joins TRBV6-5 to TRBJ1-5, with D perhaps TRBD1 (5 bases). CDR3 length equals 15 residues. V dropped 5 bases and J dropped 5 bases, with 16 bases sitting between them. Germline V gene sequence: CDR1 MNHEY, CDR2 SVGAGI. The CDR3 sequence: CASSLAGGADQPQHF. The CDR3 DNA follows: TGTGCCAGCAGTCTGGCGGGAGGGGCCGATCAGCCCCAGCATTTT.